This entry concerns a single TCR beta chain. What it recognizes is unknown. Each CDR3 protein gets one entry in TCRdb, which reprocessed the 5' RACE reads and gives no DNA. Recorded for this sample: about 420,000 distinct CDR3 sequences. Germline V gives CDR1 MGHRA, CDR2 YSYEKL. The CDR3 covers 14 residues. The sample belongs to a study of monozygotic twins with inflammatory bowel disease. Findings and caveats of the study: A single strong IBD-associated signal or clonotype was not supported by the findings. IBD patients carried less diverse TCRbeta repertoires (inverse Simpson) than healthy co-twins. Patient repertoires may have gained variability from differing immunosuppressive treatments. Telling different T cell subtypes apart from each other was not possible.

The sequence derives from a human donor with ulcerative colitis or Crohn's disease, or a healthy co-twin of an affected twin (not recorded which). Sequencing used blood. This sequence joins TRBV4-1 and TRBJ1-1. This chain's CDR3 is CASSLTSSSTEAFF.